The 5 T cell receptor beta chains below were found in one sample sequenced in a study of molecular identifiers for immune sequencing clone quantification (dated by TCRdb to the late 2010s). The library was built by means of PCR. These reads were obtained on a NextSeq 500. TCRdb reworked the public reads: Q25 trimming with fastp, MiXCR clone assembly, productive beta chains retained. Rows matching on CDR3 protein sequence are summarized as one entry with the most common DNA and genes. The table for this sample lists under 350,000 distinct CDR3 sequences; about 22% of them were counted only once. The ten top clones hold roughly 0.7% of the sample. Sequenced: naive CD8+ T cells from blood, with Jurkat cell RNA spiked in. The intended sense of this specimen's cell subset or site label: FACS-sorted CD8+CD4-CCR7+CD45RA+ naive T cells. These receptors were taken from a human donor in good health. Some libraries in this study had Jurkat cell RNA spiked in.

Of note for this clonotype: Here the CDR3 omits its conserved ending phenylalanine or tryptophan, so a read error is the likely source. This chain connects TRBV4-3 to TRBJ2-1; TRBD2 agrees at 14 bases. Trimming cost V 0 bases and J 6 bases; bases outside gene matches: 7. The CDR3 totals 18 residues. CDR1 is LGHNA and CDR2 is YSLEER in the germline V gene. The CDR3 here is CASSQDRGLAGGGNEQFL. The CDR3 bases are TGCGCCAGCAGCCAAGATCGAGGACTAGCGGGAGGAGGCAATGAGCAGTTCCTC.

This chain joins TRBV28 and TRBJ2-6; D uncertain. The CDR3 runs 19 residues. Trimming took off 2 bases at V and 0 bases at J, with 17 bases between the two ends. Germline CDR1 is MDHEN and CDR2 is SYDVKM. CDR3 nucleotide sequence: TGTGCCAGCAGTTTAATCGGCTCTCTCCACATCTCTGGGGCCAACGTCCTGACTTTC. Its translation is CASSLIGSLHISGANVLTF.

This clonotype appeared once. This could be a read error, since a much larger clone is one nucleotide away. This chain joins TRBV4-3 and TRBJ2-7; 9 nucleotides align to TRBD2. Germline V gene lookup returns CDR1 LGHNA and CDR2 YSLEER. This CDR3 region has 15 residues. Trimming took 0 bases from V and 3 from J; bases not matched to a gene: 3. The CDR3 DNA reads TGCGCCAGCAGCCAAGATCGGACTAGCGTCTACGAGCAGTACTTC. This translates into CASSQDRTSVYEQYF.

This chain joins TRBV4-1 and TRBJ2-5; no reliable D call. Germline V gene lookup returns CDR1 MGHRA and CDR2 YSYEKL. CDR3 length equals 15 residues. V lost 1 base, J lost 5 bases, and 14 bases lay in between. CDR3 sequence (DNA): TGCGCCAGCAGCCAAGTAGGGAATTCGGCTGAGACCCAGTACTTC. Encoded protein: CASSQVGNSAETQYF.

This clonotype was counted between two and nine times. The chain combines TRBV10-3 with TRBJ1-6; D gene unclear. Germline V CDR1 and CDR2: ENHRY, SYGVKD. The CDR3 loop spans 15 amino acids. Deletions cut 2 bases from V and 0 bases from J, with 5 bases between. The CDR3 sequence: CAISEESSYNSPLHF. Written as DNA, the CDR3 is TGTGCCATCAGTGAGGAGAGCTCCTATAATTCACCCCTCCACTTT.